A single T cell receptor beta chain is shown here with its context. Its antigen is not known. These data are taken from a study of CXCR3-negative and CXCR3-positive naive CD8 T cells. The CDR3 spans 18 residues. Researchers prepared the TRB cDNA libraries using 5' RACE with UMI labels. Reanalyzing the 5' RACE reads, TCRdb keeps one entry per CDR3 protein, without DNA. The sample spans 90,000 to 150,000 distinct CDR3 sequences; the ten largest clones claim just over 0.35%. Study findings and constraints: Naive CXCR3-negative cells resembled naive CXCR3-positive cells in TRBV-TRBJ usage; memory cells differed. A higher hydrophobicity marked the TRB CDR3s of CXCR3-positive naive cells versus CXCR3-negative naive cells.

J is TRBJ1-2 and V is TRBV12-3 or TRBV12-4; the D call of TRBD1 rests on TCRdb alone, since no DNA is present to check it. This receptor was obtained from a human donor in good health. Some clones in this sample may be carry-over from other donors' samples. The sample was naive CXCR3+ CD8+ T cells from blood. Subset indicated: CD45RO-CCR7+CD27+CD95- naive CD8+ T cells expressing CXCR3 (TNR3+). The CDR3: CASSPQLGQPVLLYGYTF.